The 32 T cell receptor beta chains presented below share a single source sample, sequenced in a study of T-cell reconstitution after alpha-beta-depleted transplantation in children. Unique molecular identifiers were built into the TCRbeta library. In TCRdb, the PCR reads were re-called with MiXCR into one record per CDR3 protein. The repertoire has roughly 280,000 distinct CDR3 sequences, 11% of them found once; the top ten carry about 20%. Sequencing used peripheral blood, obtained 180 days after TCRalphabeta/CD19-depleted stem cell transplant. All receptors derive from a male patient between 2 and 10 years old who had a stem cell transplant for chronic granulomatous disease, so the T cells may come from the graft donor.

This clonotype was seen repeatedly, ten times or more. CDR3: CASSFGKSGNQPQHF. CDR3 DNA: TGTGCCAGCAGCTTCGGGAAATCGGGCAATCAGCCCCAGCATTTT. The genes are TRBV5-5 and TRBJ1-5, with D unclear. CDR3 size: 15 residues. Between the trimmed V and J ends, which lost 2 bases and 2 bases, there was a span of 11 bases. Germline loops: CDR1 SGHKS, CDR2 YYEKEE (reference sequence).

This clonotype was observed many times. DNA of the CDR3: TGTGCCAGCAGCTTCCCAAAAGGGGAGCAGTTCTTC. Residues: CASSFPKGEQFF. The chain uses TRBV7-2 and TRBJ2-1; D not resolved. Germline assignment: CDR1 SGHTA and CDR2 FQGNSA. V was shortened by 3 bases and J by 10 bases, with 10 bases between the two germline ends. The CDR3 is made up of 12 amino acids.

In this sample, this clonotype turned up many times. The CDR3 loop is CASSLLRETQYF. For the CDR3, the DNA is TGTGCCAGCAGTCTACTCAGGGAGACCCAGTACTTC. The chain employs TRBV28 and TRBJ2-5; D call uncertain. Trimming shortened V by 5 bases and J by 5 bases, and 9 bases separated the two germline ends. Germline loops: CDR1 MDHEN, CDR2 SYDVKM. The CDR3 is made up of 12 amino acids. The variable domain in full, completed from reference TRBV28 and TRBJ2-5, reads DVKVTQSSRYLVKRTGEKVFLECVQDMDHENMFWYRQDPGLGLRLIYFSYDVKMKEKGDIPEGYSVSREKKERFSLILESASTNQTSMYLCASSLLRETQYFGPGTRLLVL.

This clonotype was observed at least ten times. The rearrangement links TRBV27 to TRBJ2-2; a weak D match, TRBD1 (6 bases). V was shortened by 10 bases and J by 4 bases, with 13 bases between the two germline ends. Germline values: CDR1 MNHEY, CDR2 SMNVEV (reference sequence). CDR3 size: 13 residues. The CDR3 region is CATLLQGTGELFF. Here the CDR3 DNA reads TGTGCCACATTATTACAGGGCACCGGGGAGCTGTTTTTT.

On this clonotype: This may be a read error: a much more frequent sequence differs by one nucleotide. The chain links TRBV4-2 to TRBJ2-1; TRBD2 agrees at 8 bases. The CDR3 contains 16 residues. The J segment lost 9 bases and the V segment lost 1 base, leaving 11 bases of the junction unmatched. CDR1 is LGHNA, CDR2 YNFKEQ, per germline. The chain's CDR3 is CASSQVGAGGDIEQFF. CDR3 DNA sequence: TGTGCCAGCAGCCAAGTCGGTGCGGGGGGTGACATTGAGCAGTTCTTC.

In this sample, this clonotype turned up many times. V is TRBV20-1 and J is TRBJ1-5; the D gene is possibly TRBD1 (5 bases). The CDR3 loop spans 15 amino acids. Trimming removed 1 base at V and 4 bases at J, with 14 bases between. Germline V lookup: CDR1 DFQATT, CDR2 SNEGSKA (reference sequence). CDR3 nucleotides: TGCAGTGCTAGAGCGCACGGGGCCGATAATCAGCCCCAGCATTTT. Protein: CSARAHGADNQPQHF.

This clonotype has just one count. This may be a read error: a much more frequent sequence differs by one nucleotide. V usage is TRBV2 and J usage is TRBJ2-1, with D hard to call. Germline V lookup: CDR1 SNHLY, CDR2 FYNNEI. CDR3 size: 14 residues. The CDR3 loop is CASSVSPLKSEPFF. The DNA for the CDR3 is TGTGCCAGCAGTGTTAGTCCCCTGAAATCCGAGCCGTTCTTC.

This clonotype was observed at least ten times. The J gene is TRBJ1-1, the V gene TRBV5-1, with D perhaps matching TRBD1 (6 bases). The V end lost 4 bases, the J end lost 5 bases, and 15 bases lay between the germline ends. The CDR3 contains 14 residues. CDR1 SGHRS and CDR2 YFSETQ come from the germline V gene. Here the CDR3 reads CASSVGGAGTEAFF. In DNA, the CDR3 is TGCGCCAGCAGCGTTGGGGGGGCTGGGACTGAAGCTTTCTTT.

This clonotype was seen at least ten times. V usage is TRBV10-3 and J usage is TRBJ2-3; unclear D gene. This CDR3 spans 12 amino acids. The germline CDR1 and CDR2 sequences are ENHRY and SYGVKD. Trimming took 4 bases from V and 4 from J, leaving 6 bases between them. This chain's CDR3 is CAISGLADTQYF. As DNA, the CDR3 is TGTGCCATCAGTGGGCTAGCAGATACGCAGTATTTT.

This clonotype was seen more than once but under ten times. The rearrangement uses TRBV10-3 and TRBJ2-7; 7 bases line up with TRBD1. After removal of 2 bases from V and 0 bases from J, the junction contained 7 bases not matched to a gene. Per the germline V gene, CDR1 is ENHRY and CDR2 is SYGVKD. The CDR3 is 16 amino acids. CDR3 in amino acids: CAISEPGTVRSYEQYF. The CDR3 DNA reads TGTGCCATCAGTGAGCCCGGGACAGTCCGCTCCTACGAGCAGTACTTC.

The chain employs TRBV29-1 and TRBJ2-1; 8 bases fit TRBD2. Looked up from germline, CDR1 is SQVTM and CDR2 is ANQGSEA. J gave up 0 bases and V 4 bases, and 5 bases lay outside the gene matches. This CDR3 spans 15 amino acids. CDR3: CSVVGSGGSYNEQFF. The CDR3 DNA sequence: TGCAGCGTTGTGGGGAGCGGGGGCTCCTACAATGAGCAGTTCTTC.

This clonotype has at least ten counts. The V and J genes are TRBV5-1 and TRBJ2-7, with D perhaps being TRBD1 or TRBD2 (6 bases each). V was trimmed by 1 base and J by 6 bases, leaving 11 bases between them. Germline V gene sequence: CDR1 SGHRS, CDR2 YFSETQ. The CDR3 is 13 residues long. The CDR3 here is CASSLLQGGEQYF. CDR3 coding DNA: TGCGCCAGCAGCTTGCTACAGGGAGGCGAGCAGTACTTC.

The genes are TRBV5-4 and TRBJ2-1; no clear D gene. CDR1 and CDR2 (germline): SGHNT, YYREEE (reference sequence). V was clipped by 2 bases and J by 9 bases, with 6 bases between them. This CDR3 spans 11 amino acids. The CDR3 loop reads CASSFLLEQFF. The CDR3 nucleotides read TGTGCCAGCAGCTTTCTTCTTGAGCAGTTCTTC. Together with reference TRBV5-4 and TRBJ2-1, the CDR3 gives the full variable domain: ETGVTQSPTHLIKTRGQQVTLRCSSQSGHNTVSWYQQALGQGPQFIFQYYREEENGRGNFPPRFSGLQFPNYSSELNVNALELDDSALYLCASSFLLEQFFGPGTRLTVL.

About this clonotype: This may be a read error: a much more frequent sequence differs by one nucleotide. This chain connects TRBV9 to TRBJ2-7; possible D gene TRBD2, 6 bases. Germline lookup yields CDR1 SGDLS and CDR2 YYNGEE. The CDR3 consists of 13 residues. The chain's CDR3 is CASSAAGHYEPYF. The CDR3 DNA reads as TGTGCCAGCAGCGCAGCGGGCCACTACGAGCCGTACTTC. Full variable domain (rest looked up from reference TRBV9 and TRBJ2-7): DSGVTQTPKHLITATGQRVTLRCSPRSGDLSVYWYQQSLDQGLQFLIQYYNGEERAKGNILERFSAQQFPDLHSELNLSSLELGDSALYFCASSAAGHYEPYFGPGTRLTVT.

This clonotype was detected many times. The V and J genes are TRBV27 and TRBJ1-5; 8 nucleotides align to TRBD1. Trimming cost V 6 bases and J 2 bases; bases outside gene matches: 12. CDR3 size: 17 residues. Germline lookup yields CDR1 MNHEY and CDR2 SMNVEV (reference sequence). As DNA, the CDR3 is TGTGCCAGCAGAATGAACAGGGGGGACCATGGCAATCAGCCCCAGCATTTT. It yields the protein CASRMNRGDHGNQPQHF.

This clonotype was observed many times. CDR3 nucleotides: TGTGCCAGCAGCCGTGGGGGAAACACCATATATTTT. Its protein is CASSRGGNTIYF. The rearrangement joins TRBV13 to TRBJ1-3; D is unresolved. CDR3 length equals 12 residues. CDR1 is PRHDT, CDR2 FYEKMQ, per germline (reference sequence). Trimming shortened V by 5 bases and J by 4 bases, and 6 bases separated the two germline ends.

This clonotype appeared many times. The chain couples TRBV7-2 to TRBJ2-4; 7 nucleotides align to TRBD2. The CDR3 spans 15 residues. Germline V CDR1 and CDR2: SGHTA, FQGNSA. With V trimmed by 6 bases and J by 6 bases, 11 bases remained unmatched. The CDR3 here is CASREGAGWGNIQYF. The CDR3 DNA reads as TGTGCCAGCAGGGAGGGAGCGGGGTGGGGAAACATTCAGTACTTC.

This clonotype showed up just a few times. This chain uses TRBV11-2 with TRBJ1-4, with 9 bases identical to TRBD1. The J segment lost 8 bases and the V segment lost 4 bases, leaving 11 bases of the junction unmatched. The CDR3 is 16 residues long. The germline CDR1 and CDR2 sequences are SGHAT and FQNNGV. The CDR3 DNA follows: TGTGCCAGCAGCTCCTACCCCGGGACAGGGAGGGAAAAACTGTTTTTT. Encoded protein: CASSSYPGTGREKLFF.

Ten or more counts support this clonotype. CDR3 DNA sequence: TGTGCCAGCAGTACCCGACAGGGTCGGGGTGAAGAGACCCAGTACTTC. It translates to CASSTRQGRGEETQYF. The V call is TRBV12-3 or TRBV12-4, the J call TRBJ2-5; 7 nucleotides match TRBD1. After removal of 5 bases from V and 3 bases from J, the junction contained 12 bases not matched to a gene. CDR3 length: 16 residues.

This clonotype was counted at least ten times. V is TRBV5-1 and J is TRBJ1-4; 8 bases match TRBD1. CDR1 is SGHRS, CDR2 YFSETQ, per germline. CDR3 length: 18 residues. Trimming took 0 bases from V and 0 from J; bases not matched to a gene: 7. CDR3: CASSLVTGTGATNEKLFF. In DNA, the CDR3 is TGCGCCAGCAGCTTGGTTACCGGGACAGGCGCAACTAATGAAAAACTGTTTTTT.

A remark on this clonotype: This may be a read error: a much more frequent sequence differs by one nucleotide. This chain connects TRBV29-1 to TRBJ2-1, with 7 bases identical to TRBD1. The junction had 9 bases not matched to a gene; V was cut back by 4 bases and J by 15 bases. The CDR3 spans 11 residues. Germline CDR1 SQVTM, CDR2 ANQGSEA. CDR3 in amino acids: CSVVFSGGWFF. DNA for the CDR3: TGCAGCGTTGTATTCTCAGGGGGTTGGTTCTTC.

As concerns this clonotype: One base away lies a much larger clone, so this may be a sequencing read error. This rearrangement joins TRBV29-1 to TRBJ2-1; TRBD2 matches at 10 bases. Germline V lookup: CDR1 SQVTM, CDR2 ANQGSEA. The CDR3 has 11 amino acids. V trimming: 6 bases; J trimming: 13 bases; junction bases outside the gene matches: 6. CDR3: CSVERGGQQFF. CDR3 nucleotides: TGCAGCGTGGAGCGGGGGGGCCAACAGTTCTTC.

This clonotype was counted at least ten times. The V and J genes are TRBV5-6 and TRBJ2-5; 9 bases fit TRBD2. V was pared by 3 bases and J by 0 bases, with 9 bases of the junction left unmatched. CDR3 size: 17 residues. CDR1 is SGHDT, CDR2 YYEEEE, per germline. CDR3 amino acids: CASSSFRLAGNQETQYF. Here the CDR3 DNA reads TGTGCCAGCAGCTCCTTCAGGCTAGCGGGAAACCAAGAGACCCAGTACTTC.

This clonotype has at least ten counts. CDR3: CATQTGRINYGYTF. CDR3 nucleotides: TGTGCCACCCAGACGGGCAGAATTAACTATGGCTACACCTTC. This sequence joins TRBV18 and TRBJ1-2; D remains ambiguous. Germline V gene sequence: CDR1 KGHSH, CDR2 LQKENI. Trimming left V 10 bases short and J 1 base short, with 16 bases between. CDR3 length: 14 residues.

This clonotype was picked up many times. The chain has TRBV4-1 and TRBJ2-3, with 7 bases identical to TRBD1. Germline V gene sequence: CDR1 MGHRA, CDR2 YSYEKL. The length of the CDR3 is 14 residues. V was clipped by 5 bases and J by 5 bases; unmatched bases: 7. Written as DNA, the CDR3 is TGCGCCAGCAGCAATTACAGGGGTGGAGATACGCAGTATTTT. This codes for CASSNYRGGDTQYF.

This clonotype occurred many times. The chain carries TRBV5-1 and TRBJ1-1; 8 bases are shared with TRBD1. V shed 2 bases, J shed 4 bases, and the junction held 4 bases outside the gene matches. From germline, CDR1 is SGHRS and CDR2 YFSETQ. The CDR3 covers 14 residues. The CDR3 DNA reads TGCGCCAGCAGCTTACAGGGGGGGGTCACTGAAGCTTTCTTT. Translated: CASSLQGGVTEAFF.

This chain uses TRBV6-1 with TRBJ1-5; TRBD1 agrees at 7 bases. CDR1 is MNHNS, CDR2 SASEGT, per germline. This CDR3 has 14 amino acids. V was pared by 7 bases and J by 7 bases, with 10 bases of the junction left unmatched. The CDR3 protein is CASKKQGVKQPQHF. CDR3 bases: TGTGCCAGCAAGAAGCAGGGGGTAAAACAGCCCCAGCATTTT.

This clonotype was found many times. V and J are TRBV5-6 and TRBJ2-1; D might be TRBD2 (6 bases). Per germline, CDR1 SGHDT and CDR2 YYEEEE. With 1 base removed from V and 3 bases from J, the gap between germline ends came to 11 bases. The CDR3 contains 15 residues. CDR3 protein: CASSLPGLYYNEQFF. CDR3 nucleotides: TGTGCCAGCAGCTTGCCGGGACTTTACTACAATGAGCAGTTCTTC.

J is TRBJ1-2 and V is TRBV20-1; the match to TRBD1 covers 7 bases. This CDR3 comprises 12 residues. The V and J ends lost 6 bases and 5 bases, in that order; junction bases with no gene match: 6. Germline CDR1 and CDR2: DFQATT and SNEGSKA (reference sequence). The CDR3 DNA reads TGCAGTGCCAGTGTCAGGGGGTATGGCTACACCTTC. Residues: CSASVRGYGYTF.

This clonotype was recorded many times. This sequence joins TRBV28 and TRBJ2-7, with 7 bases fitting TRBD2. Trimming took 5 bases from V and 5 from J; bases not matched to a gene: 9. The germline gives CDR1 MDHEN, CDR2 SYDVKM. The length of the CDR3 is 14 residues. The CDR3 nucleotides read TGTGCCAGCAGTCTCCGGGACTACCTCCACGAGCAGTACTTC. It codes for CASSLRDYLHEQYF.

A remark on this clonotype: A much more abundant neighbour one base away suggests this may be a read error. V is TRBV6-2 or TRBV6-3 and J is TRBJ2-5; 7 nucleotides agree with TRBD2. Germline CDR1 MNHEY, CDR2 SVGEGT. CDR3 length: 13 residues. CDR3: CASSWGGTKTQSF. The CDR3 DNA reads as TGTGCCAGCAGTTGGGGGGGAACGAAGACCCAGTCCTTC.

This clonotype was seen ten or more times. The rearrangement uses TRBV24-1 and TRBJ2-5, with D perhaps matching TRBD1 or TRBD2 (5 bases each). CDR1 is KGHDR, CDR2 SFDVKD, per germline. Trimming stripped 2 bases from V and 5 bases from J, with 11 bases between. The CDR3 length is 14 residues. CDR3 loop: CATSDSGTKETQYF. The CDR3 region has the DNA TGTGCCACCAGTGATTCCGGGACCAAGGAGACCCAGTACTTC.